This TCR beta chain was captured in a study of CD8+ T cells in alopecia areata. Findings and caveats of the study: Elevated clonality characterized lesional scalp relative to normal scalp, particularly in alopecia totalis/universalis.

Investigators isolated RNA and reverse transcribed it into cDNA to act as the sequencing template. Measured with immunoSEQ multiplex PCR; TCRdb has only the in-frame clones, and not every one. Of a few hundred thousand clones in the sample, approximately 53% were seen once. This clone came up a few times. Antigen unknown. Looked up from germline, CDR1 is LNHNV and CDR2 is YYDKDF (reference sequence). The CDR3 totals 15 residues. V was cut by 0 bases and J by 1 base, with 9 bases left in between. The gene calls are TRBV15 and TRBJ1-1; D is uncertain. Material: CD8+ T cells sorted from blood. This TCR was sampled from a human donor in good health. The chain's CDR3 is CATSRDPDGNTEAFF. CDR3 DNA sequence: TGTGCCACCAGCAGAGATCCCGACGGGAACACTGAAGCTTTCTTT.